This TCR beta chain was recorded in a study of cytomegalovirus exposure and HLA in healthy donors. In this sample, this clone turned up once. Trimming cost V 1 base and J 3 bases, with 4 bases left between them. The CDR3 is 13 residues long. CDR1 and CDR2 from the germline V gene are MNHEY and SMNVEV (reference sequence). Primers: 60 Vbeta forward and 13 Jbeta reverse. Clones were read by immunoSEQ multiplex PCR, and TCRdb kept only the in-frame ones, dropping some. The table lists 150,000 to 200,000 clones, 70% to 80% of them singletons. The sequence came from a man in his thirties or forties in good health and CMV-seronegative. This chain links TRBV27 with TRBJ2-1; unclear D gene. Sample: PBMCs. The CDR3 reads CASSLFNYNEQFF. The DNA for the CDR3 is TGTGCCAGCAGTTTATTCAACTACAATGAGCAGTTCTTC.